This TCR beta chain was recorded in a study of blood T cell repertoires in COVID-19. Participant age was roughly 18 to 95 years, and participants resided in approximately 24 US areas. Self-reported history from a screening survey and questionnaire set each donor's cohort. Recovered status in Cohort 3 required two negative PCRs, clearance, or symptom resolution. Germline V gives CDR1 MNHNS, CDR2 SASEGT. V lost 1 base, J lost 1 base, and 8 bases lay in between. This CDR3 contains 14 residues. Using immunoSEQ multiplex PCR, the repertoire was profiled, and TCRdb retains in-frame clones only, with some absent. The sample has roughly 380,000 clones, roughly 90% seen once.

The chain has TRBV6-1 and TRBJ2-7, with D unresolved. The sequence was collected from a woman in her 30s who had recovered from COVID-19. The sample comprised PBMCs or T cells enriched from blood (not recorded which). The CDR3 sequence: CASSEEWASYEQYF. DNA of the CDR3: TGTGCCAGCAGTGAAGAATGGGCGTCCTACGAGCAGTACTTC.